The entry below gives a single T cell receptor (beta chain) sequence along with its context. As yet, its antigen is unknown. This likely came from a read error, as a far larger clone is one base away. Other DNA sequences in the sample encode the same CDR3. Unmatched junction bases numbered 5, after V lost 6 bases and J lost 7 bases. The CDR3 extends over 15 amino acids. The germline V gene has CDR1 MGHRA and CDR2 YSYEKL. This record comes from a study of shared clonotypes between healthy human individuals. Study-wide points: Owing to a small donor count, the genetic and exposure-history diversity represented was limited.

The protocol was immunoSEQ multiplex PCR, while the TCRdb copy is restricted to in-frame clones and leaves out a portion. Seen here are approximately 440,000 clones, roughly 80% observed once, and the top ten hold about 12%. Sequencing used PBMCs. The chain couples TRBV4-1 to TRBJ2-1, with 14 bases lining up with TRBD2. The clonotype originates from a woman aged 40-49 years in good health. Some clones in this sample may be carry-over from other donors' samples. The CDR3 bases are TGCGCCAGCAGTCCGGGACTAGCGGGAGAGAATGAGCAGTTCTTC. This encodes CASSPGLAGENEQFF.